This T cell receptor beta chain appears in the sequencing data of a study of CD8+CD57+ T cells in acquired aplastic anemia. CDR3 and TCR beta VDJ profiling relied on genomic DNA as the template. Each CDR3 protein is one row after TCRdb ran MiXCR on the reads. The repertoire includes around 250,000 distinct CDR3 sequences, around 82% of them detected once, and 35% to 50% sits in the top ten. CD8+CD57+ cell expansion, shown by flow cytometry, had occurred in the patients selected for sequencing. The CDR3 is made up of 15 amino acids. Germline values: CDR1 SGHTA, CDR2 FQGNSA. On this clonotype: One end of the junction does not line up with germline, which may come from a read error.

The sample consisted of sorted CD4+, CD8+, or CD8+CD57+ T cells (not recorded which) from PBMCs. The chain employs TRBV7-2 and TRBJ2-5; 7 positions agree with TRBD2. This sequence originates from a human donor with aplastic anemia. The CDR3 DNA reads as TGTGCTAGCAGCTTATCGGGAGGACCACAAGAGCACCAGTACTTC. It specifies CASSLSGGPQEHQYF. The whole variable domain, remainder taken from reference TRBV7-2 and TRBJ2-5, is GAGVSQSPSNKVTEKGKDVELRCDPISGHTALYWYRQSLGQGLEFLIYFQGNSAPDKSGLPSDRFSAERTGGSVSTLTIQRTQQEDSAVYLCASSLSGGPQEHQYFGPGTRLLVL.